Below, 29 T cell receptor beta chains from the same sample are listed, as sequenced in a study of T cell changes during pregnancy in multiple sclerosis. Data came from immunoSEQ multiplex PCR; TCRdb stores just in-frame clones and leaves some out. The sample shows 80,000 or so clones, over 85% of them seen only once. Sequenced material: peripheral blood, taken in the second trimester of pregnancy. These receptors originate from a female donor in good health, enrolled as a control in a pregnancy study.

V and J are TRBV13 and TRBJ1-2; the D gene is possibly TRBD1 (6 bases). V lost 2 bases, J lost 3 bases, and 13 bases lay in between. CDR1 is PRHDT, CDR2 FYEKMQ, per germline (reference sequence). There are 15 residues in the CDR3. The CDR3: CASSLYREGDYGYTF. CDR3 DNA: TGTGCCAGCAGCTTATATCGAGAGGGGGACTATGGCTACACCTTC.

This sequence joins TRBV28 and TRBJ1-5; 7 nucleotides align to TRBD1. CDR1 is MDHEN and CDR2 is SYDVKM in the germline V gene. The CDR3 has 16 amino acids. The V segment lost 5 bases and the J segment 3 bases; nucleotides outside the gene matches: 10. The DNA for the CDR3 is TGTGCCAGCAGTCCTGACAGGGTCGGAAACAATCAGCCCCAGCATTTT. It yields the protein CASSPDRVGNNQPQHF.

The chain is built from TRBV7-8 and TRBJ1-4, with 7 nucleotides matching TRBD1. CDR3 size: 16 residues. The germline V gene encodes CDR1 SGHVS and CDR2 FQNEAQ. Losses at the gene ends were 0 bases for V and 7 bases for J; bases not matched to a gene: 8. The CDR3 sequence is CASSLARDRAFEKLFF. For the CDR3, the DNA is TGTGCCAGCAGCTTAGCTCGGGACAGAGCCTTTGAAAAACTGTTTTTT.

The chain links TRBV2 to TRBJ2-3; TRBD1 is a possible D gene (5 bases). Germline V gene data show CDR1 as SNHLY and CDR2 as FYNNEI. CDR3 length: 14 residues. V was trimmed by 3 bases and J by 0 bases, leaving 7 bases between them. The CDR3 reads CASSDRASTDTQYF. The DNA of the CDR3 is TGTGCCAGCAGTGACAGGGCTAGCACAGATACGCAGTATTTT.

This chain links TRBV6-5 with TRBJ2-7; the match to TRBD2 covers 10 bases. Per the germline V gene, CDR1 is MNHEY and CDR2 is SVGAGI. With V trimmed by 5 bases and J by 4 bases, 8 bases remained unmatched. This CDR3 region has 15 residues. CDR3 loop: CASSPETSGPYEQYF. Written as DNA, the CDR3 is TGTGCCAGCAGTCCCGAGACTAGCGGGCCGTACGAGCAGTACTTC.

This rearrangement joins TRBV28 to TRBJ2-1; 7 bases are a match to TRBD1. The CDR3 length is 14 residues. J lost 7 bases, V lost 5 bases, and 8 bases had no gene match. Germline loops: CDR1 MDHEN, CDR2 SYDVKM. The CDR3 reads CASSPGTEVNEQFF. The DNA for the CDR3 is TGTGCCAGCAGTCCCGGGACAGAAGTGAATGAGCAGTTCTTC.

The chain couples TRBV27 to TRBJ2-4; D gene unclear. From germline, CDR1 is MNHEY and CDR2 SMNVEV (reference sequence). V lost 5 bases to trimming and J lost 1 base, with 6 bases between them. The length of the CDR3 is 13 residues. CDR3: CASSPQAKNIQYF. DNA for the CDR3: TGTGCCAGCAGTCCGCAGGCCAAAAACATTCAGTACTTC.

The rearrangement links TRBV4-2 to TRBJ1-2, with D perhaps TRBD1 (5 bases). The germline V gene has CDR1 LGHNA and CDR2 YNFKEQ. V was shortened by 0 bases and J by 12 bases, with 17 bases between the two germline ends. CDR3 size: 14 residues. The CDR3 loop is CASSQDPGGVFNTF. Written as DNA, the CDR3 is TGTGCCAGCAGCCAAGATCCAGGAGGGGTCTTCAACACCTTC.

The rearrangement links TRBV27 to TRBJ1-2; 7 bases fit TRBD1. This CDR3 is 14 amino acids long. Trimming cost V 5 bases and J 3 bases; bases outside gene matches: 6. CDR1 and CDR2 (germline): MNHEY, SMNVEV (reference sequence). The CDR3 bases are TGTGCCAGCAGTATCACAGGGGCGGACTATGGCTACACCTTC. It specifies CASSITGADYGYTF.

The rearrangement uses TRBV9 and TRBJ2-1, with 8 bases matching TRBD2. The germline V gene has CDR1 SGDLS and CDR2 YYNGEE. The CDR3 totals 16 residues. J lost 0 bases, V lost 3 bases, and 5 bases had no gene match. CDR3 amino acids: CASSALSGSSYNEQFF. The CDR3, as DNA: TGTGCCAGCAGCGCGCTGAGCGGGAGCTCCTACAATGAGCAGTTCTTC.

This clone was seen a single time. V is TRBV20-1 and J is TRBJ1-5; D is ambiguous. The CDR3 length is 10 residues. Trimming took 7 bases from V and 2 from J, leaving 3 bases between them. CDR1 and CDR2 from the germline V gene are DFQATT and SNEGSKA (reference sequence). The CDR3 DNA sequence: TGCAGTGTAGGCAATCAGCCCCAGCATTTT. Translated, it gives CSVGNQPQHF.

The rearrangement uses TRBV4-1 and TRBJ2-7, with 7 bases that match TRBD1. CDR3 length: 15 amino acids. Trimming removed 1 base from V and 4 bases from J; junction bases left unmatched: 7. CDR1 is MGHRA and CDR2 is YSYEKL in the germline V gene. The CDR3 sequence: CASSQGMGQLYEQYF. The CDR3 nucleotides are TGCGCCAGCAGCCAAGGAATGGGACAGCTATACGAGCAGTACTTC.

This rearrangement joins TRBV5-1 to TRBJ1-4; D is possibly TRBD1 (6 bases). The CDR3 has 15 residues. Trimming cost V 1 base and J 2 bases, with 9 bases left between them. Germline CDR1 and CDR2: SGHRS and YFSETQ. In DNA, the CDR3 is TGCGCCAGCAGCTTGAGTACAGGGACTAATGAAAAACTGTTTTTT. Translating it yields CASSLSTGTNEKLFF.

The CDR3 region is CASSFLDRVAYNEQFF. CDR3 nucleotides: TGTGCCAGCAGCTTCCTTGACAGGGTGGCCTACAATGAGCAGTTCTTC. This rearrangement joins TRBV5-6 to TRBJ2-1; 7 bases are shared with TRBD1. The CDR3 extends over 16 amino acids. V dropped 2 bases and J dropped 2; count of bases not matched to a gene: 7. Germline CDR1 SGHDT, CDR2 YYEEEE.

The chain links TRBV7-2 to TRBJ2-7, with D perhaps TRBD1 (5 bases). CDR1 is SGHTA and CDR2 is FQGNSA in the germline V gene. V lost 5 bases and J lost 9, with 23 bases in between. This CDR3 is built from 15 residues. CDR3: CASSGQDSTYERQYF. In DNA form, the CDR3 reads TGTGCCAGCAGCGGACAAGACAGTACCTACGAGCGGCAGTACTTC.

V is TRBV19 and J is TRBJ2-1; 7 bases map to TRBD1. This CDR3 comprises 13 residues. Trimming at V came to 4 bases and at J to 8 bases, leaving 5 bases not matched to a gene. Germline loops: CDR1 LNHDA, CDR2 SQIVND (reference sequence). This CDR3 is CASSKNRGDEQFF. The CDR3, as DNA: TGTGCCAGTAGTAAGAACAGGGGAGATGAGCAGTTCTTC.

The chain combines TRBV28 with TRBJ2-7; a weak D match, TRBD2 (5 bases). There are 13 residues in the CDR3. Deletions cut 5 bases from V and 3 bases from J, with 11 bases between. Germline-derived CDR1 and CDR2 are MDHEN and SYDVKM. The CDR3 DNA is TGTGCCAGCAGTCTGGAAGAGGGCTACGAGCAGTACTTC. Amino acids: CASSLEEGYEQYF.

The chain carries TRBV6-1 and TRBJ2-7, with D maybe TRBD1 (5 bases). Looked up from germline, CDR1 is MNHNS and CDR2 is SASEGT. The CDR3 runs 12 residues. Between the trimmed V and J ends, which lost 6 bases and 3 bases, there was a span of 9 bases. Written as DNA, the CDR3 is TGTGCCAGCAGGGAAACAGGCTACGAGCAGTACTTC. This sequence encodes CASRETGYEQYF.

This CDR3 is CASSLGPGQGSEKLFF. Here the CDR3 DNA reads TGTGCCAGCAGCTTGGGCCCGGGACAGGGCAGTGAAAAACTGTTTTTT. The chain recombines TRBV5-5 with TRBJ1-4; 9 nucleotides line up with TRBD1. This CDR3 has 16 residues. Unmatched junction bases numbered 7, after V lost 0 bases and J lost 7 bases. The germline CDR1 and CDR2 sequences are SGHKS and YYEKEE (reference sequence).

The gene calls are TRBV10-3 and TRBJ1-5, with D unclear. CDR3 size: 12 residues. The germline V gene has CDR1 ENHRY and CDR2 SYGVKD. Deletions cut 11 bases from V and 1 base from J, with 9 bases between. The CDR3 DNA sequence: TGTGCCTCGGGAGAAAGCAATCAGCCCCAGCATTTT. This sequence encodes CASGESNQPQHF.

This clone has a single count. The gene calls are TRBV19 and TRBJ2-2; D remains ambiguous. The CDR3 runs to 14 residues. In germline, CDR1 is LNHDA, CDR2 SQIVND (reference sequence). V was trimmed by 1 base and J by 1 base, leaving 4 bases between them. CDR3 nucleotides: TGTGCCAGTAGTATAGGGCAGAACACCGGGGAGCTGTTTTTT. Its protein is CASSIGQNTGELFF. Together with reference TRBV19 and TRBJ2-2, the CDR3 gives the full variable domain: DGGITQSPKYLFRKEGQNVTLSCEQNLNHDAMYWYRQDPGQGLRLIYYSQIVNDFQKGDIAEGYSVSREKKESFPLTVTSAQKNPTAFYLCASSIGQNTGELFFGEGSRLTVL.

This rearrangement joins TRBV27 to TRBJ2-7; a possible D gene is TRBD2 (5 bases). In germline, CDR1 is MNHEY, CDR2 SMNVEV (reference sequence). This CDR3 is 14 amino acids long. V lost 5 bases to trimming and J lost 4 bases, with 15 bases between them. The CDR3 loop reads CASSHRGQIYEQYF. The CDR3 region has the DNA TGTGCCAGCAGTCATCGCGGGCAGATATACGAGCAGTACTTC.

The chain has TRBV5-6 and TRBJ2-7; 9 bases match TRBD2. The CDR3 contains 13 residues. Germline assignment: CDR1 SGHDT and CDR2 YYEEEE. The V and J ends lost 4 bases and 5 bases, in that order; junction bases with no gene match: 4. CDR3 bases: TGTGCCAGCAGCCGGACTAGCGCGGACGAGCAGTACTTC. Its protein product is CASSRTSADEQYF.

The rearrangement links TRBV2 to TRBJ2-7; D possibly corresponds to TRBD2 (5 bases). Germline CDR1 SNHLY, CDR2 FYNNEI. V lost 1 base, J lost 1 base, and 5 bases lay in between. The CDR3 is 13 amino acids. For the CDR3, the DNA is TGTGCCAGCAGTGAAGGAGGGTCCTACGAGCAGTACTTC. Its translation: CASSEGGSYEQYF.

This chain links TRBV4-2 with TRBJ1-4; no clear D. Germline CDR1 LGHNA, CDR2 YNFKEQ. CDR3 length: 16 residues. Trimming removed 4 bases at V and 6 bases at J, with 18 bases between. As DNA, the CDR3 is TGTGCCAGCAGCCCCCTTGGGTCAGGCATGTATGAAAAACTGTTTTTT. Encoded protein: CASSPLGSGMYEKLFF.

This clone was observed a single time. The chain couples TRBV5-1 to TRBJ2-7, with a possible D match to TRBD2 (6 bases). This CDR3 has 14 amino acids. Trimming shortened V by 0 bases and J by 2 bases, and 9 bases separated the two germline ends. Germline-derived CDR1 and CDR2 are SGHRS and YFSETQ. The CDR3 here is CASSLDSGTYEQYF. CDR3 DNA sequence: TGCGCCAGCAGCTTGGATAGCGGAACCTACGAGCAGTACTTC.

The chain couples TRBV27 to TRBJ2-1; tentative D call: TRBD2 (5 bases). This CDR3 has 15 residues. Germline loops: CDR1 MNHEY, CDR2 SMNVEV (reference sequence). V gave up 2 bases and J gave up 2 bases, with 10 bases separating them. The CDR3 spells CASSLVAGAYNEQFF. CDR3 bases: TGTGCCAGCAGTTTAGTGGCGGGCGCCTACAATGAGCAGTTCTTC.

The chain has TRBV20-1 and TRBJ2-1; D call uncertain. CDR3 length: 11 residues. In germline, CDR1 is DFQATT, CDR2 SNEGSKA (reference sequence). V was clipped by 3 bases and J by 6 bases, with 6 bases between them. CDR3 protein: CSASASNEQFF. Here the CDR3 DNA reads TGCAGTGCTAGTGCCAGCAATGAGCAGTTCTTC.

This clone has a single count. The chain carries TRBV27 and TRBJ2-7; D possibly corresponds to TRBD2 (5 bases). The V and J ends lost 5 bases and 0 bases respectively, with 11 bases between them. The CDR3 is 14 residues long. Germline V gene sequence: CDR1 MNHEY, CDR2 SMNVEV (reference sequence). The DNA of the CDR3 is TGTGCCAGCAGTCCTGGACTCGACTCCTACGAGCAGTACTTC. Translating it yields CASSPGLDSYEQYF.